The count of the clone carrying this T cell receptor (beta chain) is one. This same CDR3 is encoded by further DNA sequences in the sample. This entry belongs to a study of shared clonotypes between healthy human individuals. As defined, naive CD8 cells were CD45RO-negative and positively selected for CCR7, with terminally differentiated effector memory CD45RA+ cells excluded. The CDR3 loop spans 15 amino acids. Germline V gene sequence: CDR1 SGDLS, CDR2 YYNGEE. Trimming removed 2 bases from V and 0 bases from J, with 11 bases in between. Measured with immunoSEQ multiplex PCR; TCRdb has only the in-frame clones, and not every one. Among about 2.2 million clones listed, just under 95% were seen once.

Sequenced sample: naive CD8+ T cells from PBMCs. The clonotype comes from a man younger than 35 in good health. Some clones in this sample may be carry-over from other donors' samples. J is TRBJ2-5 and V is TRBV9; TRBD2 might be the D (6 bases). CDR3 region: CASSVGGSYQETQYF. CDR3 bases: TGTGCCAGCAGCGTGGGAGGATCGTACCAAGAGACCCAGTACTTC.